The clone carrying this T cell receptor (beta chain) appeared a few times. The antigen remains undetermined. At one end, the junction sequence differs from germline, possibly due to a read error. This sample stems from a study of blood T cells in healthy people across ages. Study-wide results and limits: Naive T cell percentage strongly correlated with TCR beta diversity.

Germline CDR1 reads LGHNA; CDR2 reads YSLEER. This CDR3 contains 17 residues. Using a J-beta primer mix together with a sample-barcoded 5' primer, a second PCR was run for 7 to 11 cycles. Each cDNA molecule was tagged by a template-switch adaptor with 12 random nucleotides. Each CDR3 protein gets one entry after TCRdb re-called the 5' RACE reads with MiXCR. The repertoire holds about 1 million distinct CDR3 sequences, with about 25% as singletons. This sample also belongs to another study, concerning T cells of mothers and their children. That publication notes: The sample comes from fewer than ten healthy Caucasian donors: mothers and children. All extracted RNA went into cDNA synthesis, about 1.4 ug per 15 ul.

The sample was blood. The clonotype was recovered from a girl aged 2 to 9 in good health. The chain is built from TRBV4-3 and TRBJ1-3; D not resolved. The CDR3 region has the DNA TGCGCTAGCAGCCAAGATGCCCACTTAGACTCTGGAAACACCATATATTTT. This encodes CASSQDAHLDSGNTIYF.